This T cell receptor (beta chain) was captured by sequencing in a study of human T cells and chemical hapten exposure (dated by TCRdb to the early 2020s). In the study overall: For sensitization, 2% DPC in acetone was applied to a 2 cm by 2 cm area of upper inner arm skin. Blood samples were taken from patients before sensitization (week 0) and at 2, 6 and about 24 weeks after DPC sensitization. Nearly 30 alopecia patients gave blood for TCR sequencing at one to four time points (pre-sensitization, 2, 6 and 24 weeks). Patch tests used Finn chambers with 0.01% DPC on the upper back, scored after 6 days by International Contact Dermatitis Research Group standards. Peripheral blood TCR repertoire changes were tracked in vivo in alopecia patients during primary and secondary sensitization to the hapten diphenylcyclopropenone (DPC). The mostly female patient cohort included alopecia areata with under or over 50% scalp involvement, alopecia totalis and alopecia universalis. Libraries were pooled for sequencing, and variation in per-sample TCR yields was attributed mainly to small differences in library volumes within the pool. Weekly therapeutic DPC doses were additionally applied to the scalp of patients throughout the approximately 24-week study period.

Per the publication, the time point label means: pre-sensitization, week 0. Interpreted using the paper, the treatment or condition label stands for: therapeutic diphenylcyclopropenone sensitization with weekly scalp DPC. At each patch-test visit, blood was drawn before the patch test was applied. Patients were considered eligible if aged 18 to 70, diagnosed with alopecia and deemed suitable for DPC therapy, and patients were excluded if pregnant. Total RNA was isolated from unfractionated whole blood collected in Tempus Blood RNA tubes. Only a few counts were recorded for this clonotype. There is no known antigen for this receptor. Per-nucleotide qualities are absent, and no much larger clonotype sits a single base away. Beyond this particular receptor, the publication reports: Because all patients had alopecia, a presumed autoimmune disease, the immune response of the patients might differ from that of healthy individuals. Repeated subsampling changed both the strength of the expansion versus patch-test correlation and the threshold at which that correlation became significant. The number of PT1 expanded TCRs positively correlated with patch test score, significant at thresholds 8, 16 and 32 but not 4. Expanded TCRs formed significantly more large CDR3 similarity clusters than pre-sensitization or healthy control sets, consistent with antigen-driven responses. DPC sensitization did not change the number of TCRs with a frequency above 1 in 1000, and there was no evidence of changes in global repertoire structure.

Library preparation used RACE. Sequencing took place on a NextSeq 500. During library preparation, unique molecular identifiers were attached to individual cDNA molecules so that TCRs could be counted in a quantitative, reproducible way. For every blood RNA sample, sequencing covered both the TCR alpha and TCR beta chains. In the authors' own workflow: Samples had a median of about 96,000 TCRs, with a range from 23,224 to 690,600. The Decombinator software suite was used to annotate V, J and CDR3 in the TCR reads. To make PS versus PT1 abundance plots, every sample was subsampled to the same number of TCRs (28,000). TCRs were defined as expanded if absent before sensitization and observed at least eight times at the 2-week time point. TCRdb reprocessed the public reads (quality trimming at Q25 with fastp, clone calling with MiXCR) and kept in-frame beta chains. Records with the same CDR3 protein are collapsed into one entry carrying the most frequent genes and DNA. These V and J calls rely on TCRdb rather than the paper's analysis. This sample comprises about 120,000 distinct CDR3 sequences, about 14% of them detected only once. Around 2.8% of the sample is held by the ten biggest clonotypes.

This specimen was whole blood, taken in connection with sensitization to the hapten diphenylcyclopropenone (DPC). This sequence was found in a woman aged 18-29 years with alopecia areata. Some clones in this sample may be carry-over from other donors' samples.

The CDR3: CAWMAGTGGSGANVLTF. The DNA sequence is TGTGCCTGGATGGCCGGGACAGGGGGCTCTGGGGCCAACGTCCTGACTTTC. Here the chain combines TRBV30 and TRBJ2-6, with 11 bases matching TRBD1. Counted from cysteine to phenylalanine, this CDR3 has 17 amino acids. Just the 51-base CDR3 DNA is kept, in frame starting at base 1. V has 4 bases trimmed and J has 0 bases trimmed; junction bases matching no gene number 5. Via the germline V gene (reference sequence), CDR1 is GTSNPN and CDR2 SVGIG.